This TCR beta chain was identified in a study of T-cell memory formation after mild COVID-19. Study at large: TCR clusters largely stayed donor specific. Study-wide points: In pre-infection memory, a portion of responding clones appeared, which suggested that cross-reactive memory joined.

Researchers used 5'RACE with constant-segment primers to make TCR alpha and TCR beta cDNA libraries that carry sample barcodes and UMIs. TCRdb itself ran the 5' RACE reads through MiXCR, one entry per CDR3 protein. The top ten clones hold 7.5% to 9.5% of a sample with a few hundred thousand distinct CDR3 sequences, about 20% of them seen once. V was pared by 5 bases and J by 4 bases, with 8 bases of the junction left unmatched. Germline assignment: CDR1 MNHEY and CDR2 SVGAGI. This CDR3 region has 16 residues. This clonotype appeared a few times. Its specificity is unknown. The clonotype was recovered from an adult woman who had mild COVID-19 (a few samples of this study predate the infection). Cell type and time point are not known. Sequenced: PBMCs or a T cell subset sorted from them (not recorded which). V is TRBV6-5 and J is TRBJ1-4; 9 bases map to TRBD1. The CDR3 nucleotides read TGTGCCAGCAGTCCCTCGACAGGGGGGGGTAATGAAAAACTGTTTTTT. It is translated as CASSPSTGGGNEKLFF.